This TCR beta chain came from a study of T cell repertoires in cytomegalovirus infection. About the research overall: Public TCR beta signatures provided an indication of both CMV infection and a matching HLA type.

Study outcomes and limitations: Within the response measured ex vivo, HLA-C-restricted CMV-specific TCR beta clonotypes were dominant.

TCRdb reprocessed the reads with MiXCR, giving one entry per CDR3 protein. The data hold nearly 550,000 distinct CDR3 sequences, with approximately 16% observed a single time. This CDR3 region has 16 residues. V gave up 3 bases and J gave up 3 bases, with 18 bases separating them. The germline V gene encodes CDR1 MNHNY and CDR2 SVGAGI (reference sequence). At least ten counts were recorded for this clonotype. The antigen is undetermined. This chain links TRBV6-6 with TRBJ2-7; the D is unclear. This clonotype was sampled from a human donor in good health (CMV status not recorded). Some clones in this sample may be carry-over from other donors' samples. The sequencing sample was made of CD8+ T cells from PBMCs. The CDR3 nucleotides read TGTGCCAGCAGTTATAGTATCCGCAGTAGGAACTACGAGCAGTACTTC. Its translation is CASSYSIRSRNYEQYF.